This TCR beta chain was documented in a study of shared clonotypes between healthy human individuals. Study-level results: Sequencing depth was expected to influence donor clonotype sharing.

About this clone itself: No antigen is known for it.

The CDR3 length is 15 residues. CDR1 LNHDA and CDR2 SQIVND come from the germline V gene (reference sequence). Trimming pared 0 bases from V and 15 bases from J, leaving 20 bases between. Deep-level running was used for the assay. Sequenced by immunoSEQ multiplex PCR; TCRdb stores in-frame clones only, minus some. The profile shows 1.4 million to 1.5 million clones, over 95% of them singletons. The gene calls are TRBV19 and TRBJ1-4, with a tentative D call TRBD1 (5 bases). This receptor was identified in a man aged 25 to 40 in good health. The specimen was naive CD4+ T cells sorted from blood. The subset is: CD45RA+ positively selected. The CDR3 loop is CASSIDSASRQSLFF. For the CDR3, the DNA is TGTGCCAGTAGTATAGATTCGGCCAGTCGACAGAGTTTGTTTTTT.